These T cell receptor beta chains were read from a single sample in a study of shared clonotypes between healthy human individuals. Only in-frame clones appear in the TCRdb table, and some are missing; sequencing was by immunoSEQ multiplex PCR. The sample comprises 900,000 to 1,200,000 clones, roughly 74% of which are singletons, and around 0.61% rests with the top ten. Material: memory CD4+ T cells from PBMCs. These receptors all stem from a man aged 18-30 years in good health. Some clones in this sample may be carry-over from other donors' samples. Each CDR3 is given with its conserved first and last residue. The order of the fields is V gene, D gene, J gene, clone size, CDR3 DNA, CDR3 protein. D genes are given only for firm matches. Only part of the rows carry a size: once, few, many, or a class if the clone is expanded.

>TRBV7-9|TRBD2|TRBJ2-1|.
TGTGCCAGCAGCTTATTTCTCACTAGCGCGCGCAATGAGCAGTTCTTC
CASSLFLTSARNEQFF
>TRBV6-6|TRBD1|TRBJ2-2|.
TGTGCCAGCAGTTACTCGGGACAGGTTCCGGAGCTGTTTTTT
CASSYSGQVPELFF
>TRBV28|.|TRBJ2-3|.
TGTGCCAGTGGAGGGCCCACAGATACGCAGTATTTT
CASGGPTDTQYF
>TRBV9|TRBD1|TRBJ1-5|.
TGTGCCAGCAGCACCGGGACAGGGCGAAACCCCCAGCATTTT
CASSTGTGRNPQHF
>TRBV30|TRBD1|TRBJ2-2|.
TGTGCCTGGAGGCCCTGGGACAGGGGAAGGACCGGGGAGCTGTTTTTT
CAWRPWDRGRTGELFF
>TRBV5-8|TRBD1|TRBJ2-7|.
TGTGCCAGCAGCTTCGACAGGGGGGACGAGCAGTACTTC
CASSFDRGDEQYF
>TRBV6-6|TRBD2|TRBJ2-3|.
TGTGCCAGCCTTAATAGCGGGAGCCGGGTAGATACGCAGTATTTT
CASLNSGSRVDTQYF
>TRBV6-1|TRBD1|TRBJ2-3|.
TGTGCCAGCAGGGAACGGGACAGGGGGGGTACGCAGTATTTT
CASRERDRGGTQYF
>TRBV11-2|.|TRBJ2-5|.
TGTGCCAGCAGCTTGGGAAGGGCCCAAGAGACCCAGTACTTC
CASSLGRAQETQYF
>TRBV9|.|TRBJ2-1|.
TGTGCCAGCAGCGTAGGGGGAGGCGAGGGAGCAGTGTCTGAGCAGTTCTTC
CASSVGGGEGAVSEQFF
>TRBV7-9|.|TRBJ1-4|.
TGTGCCAGCAGCTTTGCTAGGGGATCTGAAAAACTGTTTTTT
CASSFARGSEKLFF
>TRBV5-1|.|TRBJ1-4|many
TGCGCCAGCAGCTTTGATTGGCAGGATGAAAAACTGTTTTTT
CASSFDWQDEKLFF
>TRBV5-6|.|TRBJ1-3|few
TGTGCCAGCAGCTTGTTGGGGGCGCGGGGAAACACCATATATTTT
CASSLLGARGNTIYF